Listed here are 32 T cell receptor beta chains from one sample, sequenced in a study of blood T cell repertoires in COVID-19. Sequencing was performed with immunoSEQ multiplex PCR; in TCRdb, only in-frame clones are kept and a portion is missing. The sample lists more than 200,000 clones; around 87% were seen once. Sequenced: PBMCs or T cells enriched from blood (not recorded which). The receptors come from a woman between 45 and 60 years old who had recovered from COVID-19.

This chain joins TRBV30 and TRBJ1-1; 9 nucleotides line up with TRBD1. From germline, CDR1 is GTSNPN and CDR2 SVGIG (reference sequence). Unmatched junction bases numbered 5, after V lost 5 bases and J lost 1 base. The CDR3 consists of 14 residues. In DNA form, the CDR3 reads TGTGCCTGGGGAACAGGGGGCTGGAACACTGAAGCTTTCTTT. Translation gives CAWGTGGWNTEAFF.

Notes on this clone: At one end the junction does not follow the germline gene, possibly because of a read error. V usage is TRBV27 and J usage is TRBJ2-1; D ambiguous. The CDR3 totals 13 residues. Germline V gene sequence: CDR1 MNHEY, CDR2 SMNVEV (reference sequence). The CDR3 reads CASRTRSYSEQFF. In DNA form, the CDR3 reads TGTGCCAGCAGAACCAGATCCTACAGTGAGCAGTTCTTC.

This clone occurred once. The chain's CDR3 is CASSIPPGQGTEKLFF. In DNA, the CDR3 is TGTGCCAGTAGTATCCCGCCGGGACAGGGCACCGAAAAACTGTTTTTT. The chain combines TRBV19 with TRBJ1-4, with TRBD1 identical over 9 bases. The CDR3 consists of 16 residues. With 3 bases clipped from V and 8 bases from J, the junction kept 10 bases outside the gene matches. Looked up from germline, CDR1 is LNHDA and CDR2 is SQIVND (reference sequence).

The chain recombines TRBV18 with TRBJ2-7, with a weak D call TRBD1 (6 bases). CDR1 is KGHSH, CDR2 LQKENI, per germline. The CDR3 consists of 14 residues. The V end was cut by 3 bases, the J end by 6 bases, with 15 bases between. The DNA of the CDR3 is TGTGCCAGCTCACCGACAGGTCCCCCCGGCGAGCAGTACTTC. Its translation is CASSPTGPPGEQYF.

Worth noting for this clone: Additional DNA sequences in this sample encode the identical CDR3. This sequence joins TRBV19 and TRBJ2-1; TRBD2 might be the D (6 bases). This CDR3 has 14 residues. Trimming shortened V by 3 bases and J by 4 bases, and 10 bases separated the two germline ends. Germline CDR1 and CDR2: LNHDA and SQIVND (reference sequence). DNA of the CDR3: TGTGCCAGTAGTATCCGGGACTCTTACAATGAGCAGTTCTTC. Translation gives CASSIRDSYNEQFF. Complete variable domain (other parts from reference TRBV19 and TRBJ2-1): DGGITQSPKYLFRKEGQNVTLSCEQNLNHDAMYWYRQDPGQGLRLIYYSQIVNDFQKGDIAEGYSVSREKKESFPLTVTSAQKNPTAFYLCASSIRDSYNEQFFGPGTRLTVL.

This sequence joins TRBV3-1 (or the pseudogene TRBV3-2) and TRBJ2-1, with D tentatively TRBD1 (5 bases). CDR3 length equals 13 residues. Germline V gene data show CDR1 as LGHDT and CDR2 as YNNKEL (reference sequence). The V gene lost 3 bases and the J gene lost 12 bases, with 15 bases spanning the gap. The chain's CDR3 is CASSQTENERQFF. CDR3 nucleotides: TGTGCCAGCAGCCAGACAGAAAATGAGCGGCAGTTCTTC.

This chain connects TRBV7-9 to TRBJ2-5, with D possibly matching TRBD1 (6 bases). V dropped 5 bases and J dropped 2 bases, with 12 bases sitting between them. CDR1 is SEHNR, CDR2 FQNEAQ, per germline (reference sequence). CDR3 length: 14 residues. CDR3 bases: TGTGCCAGCAGCCCACAGGGCGGGCAAGAGACCCAGTACTTC. This sequence encodes CASSPQGGQETQYF.

The CDR3 DNA follows: TGTGCCAGCAGTGGTTCAGGGGAAAATGAGCAGTTCTTC. This translates into CASSGSGENEQFF. The chain is built from TRBV25-1 and TRBJ2-1, with D possibly being TRBD1 (6 bases). The CDR3 contains 13 residues. In germline, CDR1 is MGHDK, CDR2 SYGVNS. Between the trimmed V and J ends, which lost 4 bases and 7 bases, there was a span of 11 bases.

V is TRBV5-4 and J is TRBJ2-1; D is perhaps TRBD2 (6 bases). The length of the CDR3 is 17 residues. The V gene lost 2 bases and the J gene lost 7 bases, with 22 bases spanning the gap. Germline CDR1 and CDR2: SGHNT and YYREEE (reference sequence). CDR3 sequence (DNA): TGTGCCAGCAGCTTTCTACCGAGTGGGAGGATTCGGAATGAGCAGTTCTTC. Its translation is CASSFLPSGRIRNEQFF.

The chain carries TRBV29-1 and TRBJ2-2; 14 bases line up with TRBD2. Germline CDR1 and CDR2: SQVTM and ANQGSEA. V gave up 6 bases and J gave up 7 bases; unmatched junction bases: 4. CDR3 length: 14 residues. The CDR3: CSVGTSGSHGELFF. The DNA of the CDR3 is TGCAGCGTCGGGACTAGCGGGAGTCACGGGGAGCTGTTTTTT.

This clone was detected only a few times. The chain is built from TRBV6-5 and TRBJ1-5; D unresolved. The germline V gene has CDR1 MNHEY and CDR2 SVGAGI. The V gene lost 11 bases and the J gene lost 0 bases, with 17 bases spanning the gap. The CDR3 totals 15 residues. CDR3 DNA: TGTGCCCCCGTTTTCCGTCCTTATAGCAATCAGCCCCAGCATTTT. Translating gives CAPVFRPYSNQPQHF.

The chain links TRBV7-2 to TRBJ2-1; 12 positions agree with TRBD2. This CDR3 spans 14 amino acids. From germline, CDR1 is SGHTA and CDR2 FQGNSA. J lost 14 bases, V lost 3 bases, and 8 bases had no gene match. The CDR3 reads CASSFETSGRTEFF. Here the CDR3 DNA reads TGTGCCAGCAGCTTTGAAACTAGCGGGAGGACCGAGTTCTTC.

This clone was counted once. This rearrangement joins TRBV2 to TRBJ2-1, with 14 bases identical to TRBD2. This CDR3 has 15 residues. The ends lost 6 bases at V and 9 bases at J; junction bases unmatched: 7. Per the germline V gene, CDR1 is SNHLY and CDR2 is FYNNEI. CDR3 nucleotide sequence: TGTGCCAGCAGCGCCGGACTAGCGGGAGGCGGTGAGCAGTTCTTC. It specifies CASSAGLAGGGEQFF.

The CDR3 bases are TGCAGCGCGGAAAGACAGGGACCCTACACCTTC. Residues: CSAERQGPYTF. The rearrangement joins TRBV29-1 to TRBJ1-2; 7 bases agree with TRBD1. CDR1 is SQVTM and CDR2 is ANQGSEA in the germline V gene. CDR3 size: 11 residues. With V trimmed by 7 bases and J by 10 bases, 9 bases remained unmatched.

This clone was observed a single time. The chain is built from TRBV5-1 and TRBJ1-3; maybe TRBD1 (5 bases). Germline assignment: CDR1 SGHRS and CDR2 YFSETQ. The CDR3 extends over 14 amino acids. The ends were cut back, 8 bases at V and 0 bases at J, with 12 bases in the middle. The CDR3 protein is CASQDILSGNTIYF. The CDR3 DNA sequence: TGCGCCAGTCAGGACATACTCTCTGGAAACACCATATATTTT.

The chain joins TRBV12-3 or TRBV12-4 to TRBJ2-7, with a possible D match to TRBD1 (5 bases). With 2 bases removed from V and 3 bases from J, the gap between germline ends came to 8 bases. This CDR3 spans 13 amino acids. The CDR3 protein is CASSLRQGYEQYF. In nucleotides, the CDR3 is TGTGCCAGCAGTTTACGCCAGGGCTACGAGCAGTACTTC.

The chain carries TRBV5-1 and TRBJ2-1, with TRBD2 matching 10 bases. With V trimmed by 3 bases and J by 5 bases, 8 bases remained unmatched. This CDR3 is built from 16 residues. Germline V gives CDR1 SGHRS, CDR2 YFSETQ. Here the CDR3 DNA reads TGCGCCAGCAGCTCCCTAGCGGGAGTGTCCCACAATGAGCAGTTCTTC. This gives the protein CASSSLAGVSHNEQFF. The entire variable domain, with the rest obtained from reference TRBV5-1 and TRBJ2-1, is as follows: KAGVTQTPRYLIKTRGQQVTLSCSPISGHRSVSWYQQTPGQGLQFLFEYFSETQRNKGNFPGRFSGRQFSNSRSEMNVSTLELGDSALYLCASSSLAGVSHNEQFFGPGTRLTVL.

The J gene is TRBJ1-4, the V gene TRBV6-5; D not resolved. CDR1 MNHEY and CDR2 SVGAGI come from the germline V gene. Trimming pared 9 bases from V and 0 bases from J, leaving 5 bases between. The CDR3 spans 12 residues. CDR3 in DNA: TGTGCCAGTTCGGCAACTAATGAAAAACTGTTTTTT. Its protein product is CASSATNEKLFF.

The chain uses TRBV2 and TRBJ1-1; 9 positions match TRBD1. The V and J ends lost 1 base and 0 bases, in that order; junction bases with no gene match: 6. The CDR3 runs 17 residues. The germline gives CDR1 SNHLY, CDR2 FYNNEI. CDR3 nucleotide sequence: TGTGCCAGCAGTGAAGGGAGACAGGGGGGTCTGAACACTGAAGCTTTCTTT. Its protein is CASSEGRQGGLNTEAFF.

The chain employs TRBV5-1 and TRBJ1-2; weak D call: TRBD1 (5 bases). The germline CDR1 and CDR2 sequences are SGHRS and YFSETQ. Trimming shortened V by 0 bases and J by 4 bases, and 13 bases separated the two germline ends. The CDR3 loop spans 15 amino acids. CDR3 in amino acids: CASSLAGAGSYGYTF. CDR3 in DNA: TGCGCCAGCAGCTTGGCCGGGGCCGGGAGCTATGGCTACACCTTC. Full variable domain (rest looked up from reference TRBV5-1 and TRBJ1-2): KAGVTQTPRYLIKTRGQQVTLSCSPISGHRSVSWYQQTPGQGLQFLFEYFSETQRNKGNFPGRFSGRQFSNSRSEMNVSTLELGDSALYLCASSLAGAGSYGYTFGSGTRLTVV.

The V gene is TRBV4-3, the J gene TRBJ1-5, with D possibly TRBD1 on 6 matching bases. CDR1 and CDR2 from the germline V gene are LGHNA and YSLEER. The CDR3 runs to 15 residues. V lost 0 bases and J 5 bases, leaving 11 bases between the germline ends. The CDR3 bases are TGCGCCAGCAGCCAAGAGCGCAGGGGCCATCAGCCCCAGCATTTT. This sequence encodes CASSQERRGHQPQHF.

The chain links TRBV24-1 to TRBJ2-1; a weak D match, TRBD1 (7 bases). The V gene lost 5 bases and the J gene lost 7 bases, with 11 bases spanning the gap. CDR1 is KGHDR, CDR2 SFDVKD, per germline. The CDR3 is 13 amino acids. CDR3 nucleotide sequence: TGTGCCACCAGTGCGTCAGGGGGGAATGAGCAGTTCTTC. Amino acid sequence: CATSASGGNEQFF.

This rearrangement joins TRBV5-1 to TRBJ2-2, with D possibly TRBD2 on 6 matching bases. The germline V and J ends were trimmed by 4 bases and 6 bases, with 10 bases remaining between them. Germline V gene sequence: CDR1 SGHRS, CDR2 YFSETQ. CDR3 length: 13 amino acids. The chain's CDR3 is CASSQEGAGELFF. CDR3 nucleotides: TGCGCCAGCAGCCAGGAGGGCGCCGGGGAGCTGTTTTTT.

This clone has only a few counts. The chain has TRBV20-1 and TRBJ1-1, with D hard to call. Trimming removed 3 bases at V and 0 bases at J, with 11 bases between. Per the germline V gene, CDR1 is DFQATT and CDR2 is SNEGSKA (reference sequence). The CDR3 spans 14 residues. The CDR3 protein is CSASIRRVNTEAFF. The CDR3 nucleotides read TGCAGTGCTAGTATAAGGCGGGTGAACACTGAAGCTTTCTTT.

The chain uses TRBV11-2 and TRBJ2-3; the match to TRBD2 covers 8 bases. The CDR3 covers 15 residues. V gave up 5 bases and J gave up 1 base; unmatched junction bases: 5. From germline, CDR1 is SGHAT and CDR2 FQNNGV. The chain's CDR3 is CASSLGTSRTDTQYF. DNA for the CDR3: TGTGCCAGCAGCCTTGGGACTAGTCGCACAGATACGCAGTATTTT.

This chain links TRBV2 with TRBJ1-4; the match to TRBD1 covers 11 bases. V shed 8 bases, J shed 5 bases, and the junction held 4 bases outside the gene matches. Germline values: CDR1 SNHLY, CDR2 FYNNEI. This CDR3 comprises 14 residues. CDR3 loop: CASGDRGGNEKLFF. Here the CDR3 DNA reads TGTGCCAGCGGGGACAGGGGGGGAAATGAAAAACTGTTTTTT.

This rearrangement joins TRBV28 to TRBJ1-5; no definite D call. The V gene's germline CDR1 is MDHEN and CDR2 SYDVKM. The V end was cut by 4 bases, the J end by 1 base, with 5 bases between. This CDR3 spans 13 amino acids. The chain's CDR3 is CASSYKSNQPQHF. CDR3 bases: TGTGCCAGCAGTTACAAGAGCAATCAGCCCCAGCATTTT.

This clone was counted a single time. The rearrangement uses TRBV6-4 and TRBJ1-2; 8 bases are a match to TRBD1. Germline V gene lookup returns CDR1 MRHNA and CDR2 SNTAGT. After removal of 8 bases from V and 6 bases from J, the junction contained 8 bases not matched to a gene. The CDR3 sequence is 13 residues long. The CDR3 nucleotides read TGTGCCAGCCTCAAGGACAGGGAAGATGGCTACACCTTC. Protein: CASLKDREDGYTF.

J is TRBJ2-7 and V is TRBV3-1 (or the pseudogene TRBV3-2); D is possibly TRBD2 (6 bases). V was trimmed by 8 bases and J by 4 bases, leaving 15 bases between them. The CDR3 totals 13 residues. Germline-derived CDR1 and CDR2 are LGHDT and YNNKEL (reference sequence). The CDR3 loop reads CASAGQFGYEQYF. DNA for the CDR3: TGTGCCAGCGCGGGGCAATTTGGATACGAGCAGTACTTC.

This clone turned up a few times. The chain is built from TRBV19 and TRBJ2-7, with 8 bases matching TRBD1. V gave up 5 bases and J gave up 2 bases; unmatched junction bases: 8. The CDR3 runs 15 residues. Germline V lookup: CDR1 LNHDA, CDR2 SQIVND (reference sequence). The CDR3 DNA reads as TGTGCCAGTAGTGCCCCCGGACAGGGCGCCTACGAGCAGTACTTC. Amino acids: CASSAPGQGAYEQYF.

V gene TRBV15 combines with J gene TRBJ1-5, with a weak D call TRBD1 (5 bases). This CDR3 is built from 17 residues. V was cut by 1 base and J by 4 bases, with 17 bases left in between. CDR1 and CDR2 (germline): LNHNV, YYDKDF (reference sequence). CDR3 sequence: CATSRGLSDSLNQPQHF. CDR3 in DNA: TGTGCCACCAGCAGAGGACTCTCCGACAGTTTGAATCAGCCCCAGCATTTT.

The chain has TRBV6-5 and TRBJ1-4, with 8 positions matching TRBD1. J gave up 7 bases and V 9 bases, and 7 bases lay outside the gene matches. The CDR3 sequence is 13 residues long. Per germline, CDR1 MNHEY and CDR2 SVGAGI. CDR3 nucleotides: TGTGCCAGTAGGACAGGGATTGGTGAAAAACTGTTTTTT. This sequence encodes CASRTGIGEKLFF.